The source of this T cell receptor (beta chain) is a study of a mutant IDH1 vaccine in newly diagnosed glioma. The length of the CDR3 is 13 residues. In germline, CDR1 is LNHDA, CDR2 SQIVND (reference sequence). V shed 4 bases and J shed 5 bases, with 12 bases lying between them. Sample time point: baseline, week 1 (first vaccination visit). Specified treatment: pre-vaccination baseline after standard-of-care therapy. TCRdb's copy holds only in-frame clones and misses some; the assay was immunoSEQ multiplex PCR. This sample carries just under 95,000 clones, roughly 80% of them seen once, and the ten largest clones take around 7%.

V and J are TRBV19 and TRBJ2-7; possible D gene TRBD1, 5 bases. This specimen was PBMCs, taken from a glioma patient treated with radiotherapy, temozolomide or both. The TCR sequence derives from a woman between 45 and 60 years old with glioma. The CDR3 sequence is CASSTSGFDEQYF. Written as DNA, the CDR3 is TGTGCCAGTAGTACATCAGGGTTCGACGAGCAGTACTTC.